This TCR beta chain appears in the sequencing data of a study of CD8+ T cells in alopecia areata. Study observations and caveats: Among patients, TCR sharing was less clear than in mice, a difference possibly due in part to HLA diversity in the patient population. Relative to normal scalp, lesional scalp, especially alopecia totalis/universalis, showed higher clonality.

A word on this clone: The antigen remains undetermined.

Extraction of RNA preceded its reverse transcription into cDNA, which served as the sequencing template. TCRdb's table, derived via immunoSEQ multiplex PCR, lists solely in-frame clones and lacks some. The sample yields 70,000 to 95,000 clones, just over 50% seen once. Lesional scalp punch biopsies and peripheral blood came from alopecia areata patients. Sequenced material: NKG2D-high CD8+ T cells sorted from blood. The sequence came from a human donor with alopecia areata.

The CDR3 region is CASGSQEYGYTF. CDR3 coding DNA: TGTGCTAGTGGTTCTCAGGAATATGGCTACACCTTC. V usage is TRBV12-5 and J usage is TRBJ1-2, with D hard to call. Germline V gene lookup returns CDR1 LGHNT and CDR2 FRNRAP. V shed 4 bases and J shed 5 bases, with 8 bases lying between them. This CDR3 region has 12 residues. Together with reference TRBV12-5 and TRBJ1-2, the CDR3 gives the full variable domain: DARVTQTPRHKVTEMGQEVTMRCQPILGHNTVFWYRQTMMQGLELLAYFRNRAPLDDSGMPKDRFSAEMPDATLATLKIQPSEPRDSAVYFCASGSQEYGYTFGSGTRLTVV.